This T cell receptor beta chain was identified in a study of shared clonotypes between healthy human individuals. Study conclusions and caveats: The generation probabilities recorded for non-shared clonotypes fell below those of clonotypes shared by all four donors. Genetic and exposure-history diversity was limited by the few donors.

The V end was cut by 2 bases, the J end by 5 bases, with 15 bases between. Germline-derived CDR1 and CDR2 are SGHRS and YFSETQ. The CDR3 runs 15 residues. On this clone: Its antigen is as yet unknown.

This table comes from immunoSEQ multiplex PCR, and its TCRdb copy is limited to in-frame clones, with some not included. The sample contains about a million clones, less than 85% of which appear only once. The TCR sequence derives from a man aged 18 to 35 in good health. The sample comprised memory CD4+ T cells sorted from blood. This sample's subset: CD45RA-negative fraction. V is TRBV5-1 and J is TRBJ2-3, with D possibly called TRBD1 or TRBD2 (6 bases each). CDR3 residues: CASSLGGRMVDTQYF. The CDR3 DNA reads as TGCGCCAGCAGCTTAGGGGGGCGCATGGTAGATACGCAGTATTTT. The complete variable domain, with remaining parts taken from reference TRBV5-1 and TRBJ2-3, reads KAGVTQTPRYLIKTRGQQVTLSCSPISGHRSVSWYQQTPGQGLQFLFEYFSETQRNKGNFPGRFSGRQFSNSRSEMNVSTLELGDSALYLCASSLGGRMVDTQYFGPGTRLTVL.